The 12 T cell receptor beta chains below come from one sample, sequenced in a study of cytomegalovirus exposure and HLA in healthy donors (dated by TCRdb to about 2017). Library method: the immunoSEQ multiplex PCR assay. For the multiplex PCR, a mixture combining 60 forward primers for TCR Vbeta segments and 13 reverse primers for TCR Jbeta segments was used. TCRdb's version of the immuneACCESS table is confined to in-frame rearrangements and falls short of the full clone set. An unresolved V gene accounts for under half of the shortfall where checked; the remainder is of unknown origin. In this sample the table shows under 300,000 clones, approximately 90% of which occur a single time. The ten largest make up 3.5% to 4.5% of the sample. The specimen sequenced was PBMCs. These receptors originate from a man aged 40-50 years in good health and CMV-seropositive.

V and J are TRBV11-2 and TRBJ2-1, with 14 bases that match TRBD2. The CDR3 covers 19 residues. The V and J ends lost 0 bases and 3 bases, in that order; junction bases with no gene match: 7. The germline CDR1 and CDR2 sequences are SGHAT and FQNNGV. The CDR3 reads CASSLDDGTSGGYYNEQFF. CDR3 sequence (DNA): TGTGCCAGCAGCTTAGATGACGGGACTAGCGGGGGTTACTACAATGAGCAGTTCTTC.

This sequence joins TRBV5-1 and TRBJ1-1; no clear D gene. Trimming cost V 4 bases and J 6 bases, with 19 bases left between them. The germline gives CDR1 SGHRS, CDR2 YFSETQ. This CDR3 comprises 15 residues. This chain's CDR3 is CASSLNEGSHPEAFF. The CDR3 nucleotides read TGCGCCAGCAGCCTCAATGAGGGTTCCCACCCTGAAGCTTTCTTT.

This clone was detected once. The chain joins TRBV11-1 to TRBJ2-7; D is unclear. V was trimmed by 0 bases and J by 0 bases, leaving 3 bases between them. Germline values: CDR1 SGHAT, CDR2 FQDESV (reference sequence). The CDR3 sequence is 13 residues long. Here the CDR3 reads CASSLASSYEQYF. CDR3 nucleotides: TGTGCCAGCAGCTTAGCCAGCTCCTACGAGCAGTACTTC.

This chain links TRBV29-1 with TRBJ2-1; the D gene is possibly TRBD2 (6 bases). CDR3 size: 13 residues. In germline, CDR1 is SQVTM, CDR2 ANQGSEA. V dropped 4 bases and J dropped 9 bases, with 16 bases sitting between them. CDR3 bases: TGCAGCGTTGGGCTCTATAGCGGATTTGAGCAGTTCTTC. Encoded protein: CSVGLYSGFEQFF.

The chain combines TRBV15 with TRBJ2-7; 7 bases agree with TRBD2. CDR1 LNHNV and CDR2 YYDKDF come from the germline V gene (reference sequence). V trimming: 0 bases; J trimming: 2 bases; junction bases outside the gene matches: 7. This CDR3 has 16 amino acids. This chain's CDR3 is CATSRDRAGSAYEQYF. The CDR3 nucleotides are TGTGCCACCAGCAGAGATCGAGCGGGATCAGCCTACGAGCAGTACTTC.

This chain uses TRBV7-9 with TRBJ2-7, with a tentative D call TRBD1 (6 bases). Germline CDR1 SEHNR, CDR2 FQNEAQ (reference sequence). Trimming took off 0 bases at V and 3 bases at J, with 15 bases between the two ends. CDR3 length: 16 residues. The chain's CDR3 is CASSLAPNREVYEQYF. The DNA for the CDR3 is TGTGCCAGCAGCTTAGCCCCGAACAGGGAAGTCTACGAGCAGTACTTC.

This sequence joins TRBV5-1 and TRBJ2-7, with 11 nucleotides matching TRBD1. The germline gives CDR1 SGHRS, CDR2 YFSETQ. The ends lost 6 bases at V and 7 bases at J; junction bases unmatched: 9. The CDR3 is 14 residues long. This CDR3 is CASTISRDRGEQYF. CDR3 DNA: TGCGCCAGCACTATATCCCGGGACAGGGGGGAGCAGTACTTC.

V gene TRBV28 combines with J gene TRBJ2-3, with TRBD2 matching over 11 bases. With V trimmed by 5 bases and J by 0 bases, 7 bases remained unmatched. Germline assignment: CDR1 MDHEN and CDR2 SYDVKM. The CDR3 spans 17 residues. DNA of the CDR3: TGTGCCAGCAGTCCCGGGGGACTAGCGGATAGCACAGATACGCAGTATTTT. It yields the protein CASSPGGLADSTDTQYF.

The V gene is TRBV11-2, the J gene TRBJ2-7; TRBD2 aligns across 10 bases. Germline CDR1 SGHAT, CDR2 FQNNGV. V lost 2 bases to trimming and J lost 6 bases; unmatched junction nucleotides: 4. The CDR3 is 14 amino acids. The CDR3 sequence: CASSLLAGAAEQYF. The CDR3 DNA reads TGTGCCAGCAGCTTACTAGCGGGAGCTGCCGAGCAGTACTTC.

The CDR3, as DNA: TGTGCCAGCAGGTCGACAGGGGGCTCGTACGAGCAGTACTTC. Its translation: CASRSTGGSYEQYF. The J gene is TRBJ2-7, the V gene TRBV7-9; TRBD1 aligns across 10 bases. The CDR3 is 14 residues long. V shed 6 bases and J 4 bases; nucleotides not matched to a gene: 6. Germline CDR1 and CDR2: SEHNR and FQNEAQ (reference sequence).

The chain is built from TRBV28 and TRBJ2-2; D is ambiguous. Between the trimmed V and J ends, which lost 3 bases and 0 bases, there was a span of 8 bases. The CDR3 consists of 15 residues. Looked up from germline, CDR1 is MDHEN and CDR2 is SYDVKM. The CDR3 sequence: CASSLRHPNTGELFF. The CDR3 nucleotides read TGTGCCAGCAGTTTGCGGCACCCGAACACCGGGGAGCTGTTTTTT.

The chain uses TRBV18 and TRBJ2-1, with 7 bases identical to TRBD2. V lost 6 bases and J lost 4; bases outside the gene matches: 6. Germline V CDR1 and CDR2: KGHSH, LQKENI. This CDR3 has 14 amino acids. For the CDR3, the DNA is TGTGCCAGCTCTGGGGGGGACCCATACAATGAGCAGTTCTTC. Protein sequence: CASSGGDPYNEQFF.